Sequencing of this T cell receptor beta chain was carried out in a study of blood T cell repertoires in COVID-19. Repertoires were generated with immunoSEQ multiplex PCR, while TCRdb's copy carries only in-frame clones and drops some. Among tens of thousands of clones, about 91% were seen once, and the ten largest hold 2.4%. The V gene end was trimmed by 5 bases and the J gene end by 4 bases; junction bases not matched to a gene: 10. Per the germline V gene, CDR1 is SEHNR and CDR2 is FQNEAQ (reference sequence). CDR3 length: 16 amino acids. V and J are TRBV7-9 and TRBJ2-5, with TRBD2 matching over 10 bases. Sequenced input: peripheral blood. The receptor was derived from a man aged 45-65 years with active COVID-19. The CDR3 nucleotides read TGTGCCAGCAGCCTCCGGAGCGGGGGGGCTTCAGAGACCCAGTACTTC. As protein: CASSLRSGGASETQYF.